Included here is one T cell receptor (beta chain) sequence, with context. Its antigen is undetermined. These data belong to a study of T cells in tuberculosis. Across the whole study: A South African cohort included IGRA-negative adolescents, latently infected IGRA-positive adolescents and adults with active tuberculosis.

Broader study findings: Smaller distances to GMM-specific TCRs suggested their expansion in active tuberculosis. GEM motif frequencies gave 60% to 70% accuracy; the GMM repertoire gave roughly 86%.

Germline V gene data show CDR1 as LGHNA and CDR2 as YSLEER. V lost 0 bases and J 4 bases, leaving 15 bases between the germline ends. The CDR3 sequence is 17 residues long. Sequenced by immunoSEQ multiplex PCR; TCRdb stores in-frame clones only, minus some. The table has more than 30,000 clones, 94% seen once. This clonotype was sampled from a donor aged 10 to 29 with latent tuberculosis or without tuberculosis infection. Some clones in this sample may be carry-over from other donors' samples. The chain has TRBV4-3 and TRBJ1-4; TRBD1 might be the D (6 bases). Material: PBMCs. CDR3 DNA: TGCGCCAGCAGCCAAGATCTCTGGACAGCCGGTAATGAAAAACTGTTTTTT. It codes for CASSQDLWTAGNEKLFF.